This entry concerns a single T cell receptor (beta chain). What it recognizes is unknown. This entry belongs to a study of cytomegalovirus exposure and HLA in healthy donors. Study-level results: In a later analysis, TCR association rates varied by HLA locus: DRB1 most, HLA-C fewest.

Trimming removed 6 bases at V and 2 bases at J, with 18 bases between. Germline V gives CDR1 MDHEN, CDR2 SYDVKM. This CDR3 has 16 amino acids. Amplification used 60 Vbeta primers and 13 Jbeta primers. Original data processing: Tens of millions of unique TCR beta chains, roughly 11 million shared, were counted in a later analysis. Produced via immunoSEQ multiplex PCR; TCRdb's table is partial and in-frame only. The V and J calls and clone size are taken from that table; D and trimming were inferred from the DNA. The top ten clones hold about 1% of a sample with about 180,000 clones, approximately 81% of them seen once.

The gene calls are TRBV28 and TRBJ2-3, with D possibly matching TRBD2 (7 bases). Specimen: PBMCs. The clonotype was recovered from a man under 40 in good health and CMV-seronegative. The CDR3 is CASSPGGPHYTDTQYF. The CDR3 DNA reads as TGTGCCAGCAGCCCCGGGGGGCCCCATTACACAGATACGCAGTATTTT.